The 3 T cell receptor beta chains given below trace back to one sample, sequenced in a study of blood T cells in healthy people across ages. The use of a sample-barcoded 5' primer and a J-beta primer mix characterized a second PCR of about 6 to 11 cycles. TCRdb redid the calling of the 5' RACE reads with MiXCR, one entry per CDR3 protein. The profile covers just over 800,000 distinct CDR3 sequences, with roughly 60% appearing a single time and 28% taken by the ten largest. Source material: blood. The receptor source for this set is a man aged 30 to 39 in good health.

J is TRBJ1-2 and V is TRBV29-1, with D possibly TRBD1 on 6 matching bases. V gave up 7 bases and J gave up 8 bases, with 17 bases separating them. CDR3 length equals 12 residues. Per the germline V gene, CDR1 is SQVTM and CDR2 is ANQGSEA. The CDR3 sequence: CSAWTESGGYTF. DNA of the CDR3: TGCAGCGCCTGGACAGAGTCAGGAGGCTACACCTTC.

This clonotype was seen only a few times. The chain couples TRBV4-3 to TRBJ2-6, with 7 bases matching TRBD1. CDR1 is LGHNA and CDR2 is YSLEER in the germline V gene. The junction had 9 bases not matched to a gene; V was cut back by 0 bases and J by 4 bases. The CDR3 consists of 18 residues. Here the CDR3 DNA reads TGCGCCAGCAGCCAAGACACAGGGGCGGATTGGGGGGCCAACGTCCTGACTTTC. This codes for CASSQDTGADWGANVLTF.

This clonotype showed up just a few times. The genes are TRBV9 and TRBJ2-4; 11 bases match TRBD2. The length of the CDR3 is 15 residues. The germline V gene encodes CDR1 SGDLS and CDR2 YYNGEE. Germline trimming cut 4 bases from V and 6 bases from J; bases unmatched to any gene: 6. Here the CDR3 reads CASSPGTSGLNIQYF. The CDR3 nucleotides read TGTGCCAGCAGCCCGGGGACTAGCGGTTTAAACATTCAGTACTTC.